Listed below are T cell receptor beta chains from one sample, sequenced in a study of T-cell reconstitution after alpha-beta-depleted transplantation in children. TCRdb processed the PCR reads anew with MiXCR; each CDR3 protein has one entry. The sample contains 490,000 or so distinct CDR3 sequences, about an eighth of which appear only once. The sequences come from PBMCs from the stem cell graft donor, collected from the stem cell graft. The receptors shown here come from a human donor who donated a stem cell graft to a child with combined immunodeficiency. CDR3s include the opening cysteine and the closing phenylalanine or tryptophan. Each record gives: V gene, clone size, J gene, D gene, CDR3 protein. The D gene is left open where the match is weak. The size entry is marked missing in some rows and otherwise reads once, few, many or a size class.

V gene: TRBV20-1
clone size: NA
J gene: TRBJ1-4
D gene: NA
CDR3 protein: CSATGPREKLFF

V gene: TRBV5-1
clone size: many
J gene: TRBJ1-6
D gene: NA
CDR3 protein: CASSFGGTPLGNSPLHF

V gene: TRBV20-1
clone size: NA
J gene: TRBJ2-7
D gene: NA
CDR3 protein: CSARLRGVGAYEQYF

V gene: TRBV6-6
clone size: few
J gene: TRBJ1-4
D gene: NA
CDR3 protein: CASSYGEKLFF

V gene: TRBV20-1
clone size: many
J gene: TRBJ1-4
D gene: TRBD1
CDR3 protein: CSARTTGTGREKLFF

V gene: TRBV7-2
clone size: NA
J gene: TRBJ2-2
D gene: NA
CDR3 protein: CASSSTSANTGELFF

V gene: TRBV6-2/TRBV6-3
clone size: many
J gene: TRBJ1-1
D gene: NA
CDR3 protein: CASATQSRLGEAFF

V gene: TRBV10-3
clone size: NA
J gene: TRBJ2-7
D gene: NA
CDR3 protein: CAISEWDRDEQYF

V gene: TRBV6-2/TRBV6-3
clone size: NA
J gene: TRBJ2-3
D gene: NA
CDR3 protein: CASSYSYSALSSTDTQYF

V gene: TRBV11-2
clone size: NA
J gene: TRBJ1-2
D gene: NA
CDR3 protein: CASSSRGVGNSNYGYTF

V gene: TRBV7-8
clone size: NA
J gene: TRBJ2-2
D gene: NA
CDR3 protein: CASSPPLRMNTGELFF

V gene: TRBV12-3/TRBV12-4
clone size: many
J gene: TRBJ2-3
D gene: TRBD2
CDR3 protein: CASSTNRDYTTDTQYF

V gene: TRBV18
clone size: few
J gene: TRBJ2-3
D gene: NA
CDR3 protein: CASSPPTDTTDTQYF

V gene: TRBV5-1
clone size: NA
J gene: TRBJ1-1
D gene: NA
CDR3 protein: CASSVDRVGTEAFF

V gene: TRBV18
clone size: NA
J gene: TRBJ2-3
D gene: NA
CDR3 protein: CASSSHTTDTQYF

V gene: TRBV4-1
clone size: NA
J gene: TRBJ1-5
D gene: NA
CDR3 protein: CASSRISSNQPQHF

V gene: TRBV30
clone size: few
J gene: TRBJ2-2
D gene: NA
CDR3 protein: CAWSGGGELFF

V gene: TRBV7-2
clone size: many
J gene: TRBJ2-4
D gene: NA
CDR3 protein: CASSLRSANIQYF

V gene: TRBV5-6
clone size: few
J gene: TRBJ2-7
D gene: TRBD1
CDR3 protein: CASSLWDRAYEQYF

V gene: TRBV10-3
clone size: many
J gene: TRBJ1-6
D gene: TRBD1
CDR3 protein: CAISESGQVDSPLHF

V gene: TRBV29-1
clone size: few
J gene: TRBJ2-5
D gene: NA
CDR3 protein: CSVEVGGEETQYF

V gene: TRBV4-1
clone size: few
J gene: TRBJ2-7
D gene: NA
CDR3 protein: CASSQEGILEQYF

V gene: TRBV9
clone size: many
J gene: TRBJ2-6
D gene: NA
CDR3 protein: CASSVAKVSGANVLTF

V gene: TRBV12-3/TRBV12-4
clone size: few
J gene: TRBJ2-1
D gene: TRBD2
CDR3 protein: CASRGLAGVSEQFF

V gene: TRBV27
clone size: few
J gene: TRBJ1-2
D gene: NA
CDR3 protein: CASSLSLTSRGYTF

V gene: TRBV29-1
clone size: many
J gene: TRBJ1-1
D gene: TRBD1
CDR3 protein: CSVDEGGVAEAFF

V gene: TRBV6-5
clone size: many
J gene: TRBJ1-1
D gene: NA
CDR3 protein: CASSWWGQAFF

V gene: TRBV29-1
clone size: NA
J gene: TRBJ2-2
D gene: TRBD1
CDR3 protein: CSFGQGGGGELFF

V gene: TRBV2
clone size: many
J gene: TRBJ1-1
D gene: TRBD1
CDR3 protein: CASLPSGQGNTEAFF

V gene: TRBV4-3
clone size: NA
J gene: TRBJ1-6
D gene: TRBD1
CDR3 protein: CASSQLPGTGDNSPLHF

V gene: TRBV6-5
clone size: few
J gene: TRBJ1-6
D gene: TRBD1
CDR3 protein: CASSYGGQGATNSPLHF

V gene: TRBV2
clone size: few
J gene: TRBJ2-5
D gene: NA
CDR3 protein: CASSEGWGRETQYF

V gene: TRBV12-3/TRBV12-4
clone size: few
J gene: TRBJ2-3
D gene: TRBD2
CDR3 protein: CASTKLAGVEDTQYF

V gene: TRBV9
clone size: few
J gene: TRBJ1-6
D gene: NA
CDR3 protein: CASSVAAQGSYNSPLHF

V gene: TRBV6-6
clone size: once
J gene: TRBJ2-7
D gene: NA
CDR3 protein: CASSYASRHEQYF

V gene: TRBV9
clone size: many
J gene: TRBJ1-2
D gene: TRBD1
CDR3 protein: CASSVADGTVDYGYTF

V gene: TRBV5-8
clone size: many
J gene: TRBJ1-4
D gene: NA
CDR3 protein: CASSLRESTNEKLFF

V gene: TRBV6-1
clone size: NA
J gene: TRBJ2-3
D gene: NA
CDR3 protein: CASSTSFGGTDTQYF

V gene: TRBV15
clone size: NA
J gene: TRBJ2-1
D gene: NA
CDR3 protein: CATSTTVNEQFF

V gene: TRBV5-1
clone size: NA
J gene: TRBJ2-1
D gene: NA
CDR3 protein: CASSYGTPGYNEQFF

V gene: TRBV29-1
clone size: few
J gene: TRBJ2-3
D gene: NA
CDR3 protein: CSVAGDRDTQYF

V gene: TRBV25-1
clone size: few
J gene: TRBJ1-4
D gene: NA
CDR3 protein: CASSAPTNEKLFF

V gene: TRBV30
clone size: few
J gene: TRBJ1-1
D gene: TRBD1
CDR3 protein: CALRRGGNTEAFF

V gene: TRBV7-8
clone size: NA
J gene: TRBJ2-2
D gene: TRBD1
CDR3 protein: CASRNRQGYTGELFF